The rows below give T cell receptor beta chains drawn from one sample of a study of blood T cell repertoires in COVID-19. Clones were sequenced by immunoSEQ multiplex PCR, and TCRdb holds only the in-frame ones, with some missing. The sample has around 99,000 clones; roughly 90% are singletons. The sample taken for sequencing was peripheral blood. These receptors were collected from a man aged 35 to 55 with active or convalescent COVID-19. Both conserved end residues are part of each CDR3. The order of the fields is J gene, V gene, D gene, CDR3 length, clone size, CDR3 DNA, CDR3 protein. The D gene is left open where the match is weak. A row's size may be missing; if present it is once, few, many or a size class.

>TRBJ1-6|TRBV4-3|TRBD1|14|NA
TGCGCCAGCAGCAAACAGGGGGGTAATTCACCCCTCCACTTT
CASSKQGGNSPLHF
>TRBJ1-3|TRBV4-3|NA|18|few
TGCGCCAGCAGCCCCTGGAGGGACGGGCATTACTCTGGAAACACCATATATTTT
CASSPWRDGHYSGNTIYF
>TRBJ1-6|TRBV19|NA|13|NA
TGTGCCAGTAGGAGGGGGAGGGGGTCACCCCTCCACTTT
CASRRGRGSPLHF
>TRBJ1-1|TRBV6-1|NA|13|NA
TGTGCCAGCAGTGAAATTACGGACACTGAAGCTTTCTTT
CASSEITDTEAFF
>TRBJ2-1|TRBV10-3|TRBD2|15|NA
TGTGCCATCAGTGAGACTAGCGGGAACATAGGTGAGCAGTTCTTC
CAISETSGNIGEQFF
>TRBJ2-1|TRBV6-5|TRBD2|15|NA
TGTGCCAGCAGTATCTATAGCGGGAGGGCCCACGAGCAGTTCTTC
CASSIYSGRAHEQFF
>TRBJ2-3|TRBV25-1|TRBD2|15|NA
TGTGCCAGCAGTGGGGCGGGAGTTGTAAAAGATACGCAGTATTTT
CASSGAGVVKDTQYF
>TRBJ2-1|TRBV15|TRBD2|17|once
TGTGCCACCAGCAGAGATCTGGGACTAGCGGCCTACAATGAGCAGTTCTTC
CATSRDLGLAAYNEQFF
>TRBJ2-1|TRBV9|TRBD2|17|NA
TGTGCCAGCAGCGTATACTCTGTGGCGGGAGGAAGTGGTGAGCAGTTCTTC
CASSVYSVAGGSGEQFF
>TRBJ1-5|TRBV28|NA|15|NA
TGTGCCAGCAGTCCCCGGGGGGAAACCAATCAGCCCCAGCATTTT
CASSPRGETNQPQHF
>TRBJ1-2|TRBV20-1|NA|12|NA
TGCAGTGCTAGTAACACAGTTAATGGCTACACCTTC
CSASNTVNGYTF
>TRBJ2-7|TRBV6-2/TRBV6-3|NA|13|NA
TGTGCCAGCAGTCAGACAGACCCCTACGAGCAGTACTTC
CASSQTDPYEQYF
>TRBJ1-1|TRBV7-2|NA|14|NA
TGTGCCAGCAGAACCCAGGTCGGGAACACTGAAGCTTTCTTT
CASRTQVGNTEAFF
>TRBJ1-5|TRBV18|NA|16|NA
TGTGCCAGCTCCGACCCAGGGACACCCGTTAATCAGCCCCAGCATTTT
CASSDPGTPVNQPQHF
>TRBJ1-2|TRBV9|TRBD1|16|few
TGTGCCAGCAGCGAGGGGACAGGGGGCGTCAACTATGGCTACACCTTC
CASSEGTGGVNYGYTF
>TRBJ1-6|TRBV28|NA|15|NA
TGTGCCAGCAGTCCGCAAGTGGGGGGGGTTTCACCCCTCCACTTT
CASSPQVGGVSPLHF
>TRBJ1-2|TRBV4-3|NA|15|NA
TGCGCCAGCAGCCAAGGCTGGGGGGCTAACTATGGCTACACCTTC
CASSQGWGANYGYTF
>TRBJ2-7|TRBV28|TRBD1|14|NA
TGTGCCAGCAGTCCTACGACAGGGCCCTACGAGCAGTACTTC
CASSPTTGPYEQYF
>TRBJ1-2|TRBV2|TRBD1|8|NA
TGTGCCGTTCACAGGGGAATTTTC
CAVHRGIF
>TRBJ2-1|TRBV11-3|NA|9|NA
TGTGCCATATACAATGAGCAGTTCTTC
CAIYNEQFF
>TRBJ1-1|TRBV30|NA|13|NA
TGTGCCACTTCCACAGGGCGGGTAACTGAAGCTTTCTTT
CATSTGRVTEAFF
>TRBJ2-3|TRBV27|TRBD1|15|NA
TGTGCCAGCAGAACCCAACAGGGGCACACAGATACGCAGTATTTT
CASRTQQGHTDTQYF
>TRBJ2-1|TRBV5-1|TRBD2|13|NA
TGCGCCAGCAGAGCGGGAGTGGGTAATGAGCAGTTCTTC
CASRAGVGNEQFF
>TRBJ1-2|TRBV6-2/TRBV6-3|NA|14|once
TGTGCCAGCAGTCCACACCCTCAAAACTATGGCTACACCTTC
CASSPHPQNYGYTF
>TRBJ2-1|TRBV6-5|TRBD2|15|NA
TGTGCCAGCAGGGGACTAGCGGGAGGTCCCAATGAGCAGTTCTTC
CASRGLAGGPNEQFF
>TRBJ2-5|TRBV20-1|NA|11|NA
TGCAGTGCGAGGGCCCCGTGGACCCAGTACTTC
CSARAPWTQYF
>TRBJ2-2|TRBV5-4|TRBD2|16|NA
TGTGCCAGCCAAACGCGCGGGAGCCCAAACACCGGGGAGCTGTTTTTT
CASQTRGSPNTGELFF
>TRBJ1-1|TRBV4-3|NA|15|NA
TGCGCCAGCAGCCAAGTGACAGTAATGAACACTGAAGCTTTCTTT
CASSQVTVMNTEAFF
>TRBJ1-1|TRBV7-2|NA|15|once
TGTGCCAGCAGCTCTCAGGGGTCCCTGAACACTGAAGCTTTCTTT
CASSSQGSLNTEAFF
>TRBJ2-1|TRBV21-1|NA|14|few
TGTGCCAGCAGCAAAACTAACAGGTACAATGAGCAGTTCTTC
CASSKTNRYNEQFF
>TRBJ1-2|TRBV24-1|NA|12|once
TGTGCCACCAGTGGGTCGGTCTATGGCTACACCTTC
CATSGSVYGYTF
>TRBJ1-2|TRBV6-6|TRBD1|15|once
TGTGCCAGCAGCTATGAAATGAAGGGGGCCTATGGCTACACCTTC
CASSYEMKGAYGYTF